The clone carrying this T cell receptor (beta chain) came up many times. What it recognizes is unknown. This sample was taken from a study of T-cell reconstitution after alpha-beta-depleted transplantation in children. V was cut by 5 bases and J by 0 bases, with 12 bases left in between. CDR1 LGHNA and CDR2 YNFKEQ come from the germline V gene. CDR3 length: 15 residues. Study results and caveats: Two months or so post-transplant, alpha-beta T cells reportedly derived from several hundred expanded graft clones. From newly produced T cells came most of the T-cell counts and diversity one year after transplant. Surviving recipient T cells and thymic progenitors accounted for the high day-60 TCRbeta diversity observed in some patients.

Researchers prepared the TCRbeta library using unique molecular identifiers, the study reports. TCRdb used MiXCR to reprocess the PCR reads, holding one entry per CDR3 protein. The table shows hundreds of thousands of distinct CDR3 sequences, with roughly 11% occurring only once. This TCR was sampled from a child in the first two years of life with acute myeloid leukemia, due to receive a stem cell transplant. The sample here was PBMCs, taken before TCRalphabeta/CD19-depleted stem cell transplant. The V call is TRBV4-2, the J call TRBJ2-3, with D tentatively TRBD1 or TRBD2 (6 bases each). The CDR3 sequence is CASSARGLSTDTQYF. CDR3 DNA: TGTGCCAGCAGCGCCAGGGGACTCAGCACAGATACGCAGTATTTT.